Shown below are 28 T cell receptor beta chains from a single sample sequenced in a study of tumor-infiltrating lymphocytes in primary liver carcinoma. From approximately 450 ng total RNA, TCR beta cDNA was generated with a primer in the constant region. A slightly modified ARM-PCR protocol with three nested multiplex PCR rounds produced these TCR beta libraries. Each of the first two PCR rounds ran roughly 10 cycles with TRBV1-TRBV30 forward and C-beta reverse primers. TCRdb processed the multiplex PCR reads anew with MiXCR; each CDR3 protein has one entry. Of fewer than 350,000 distinct CDR3 sequences in the sample, approximately 60% are singletons; the top ten hold roughly 8.6%. Germline DNA was extracted alongside blood RNA, which was obtained from unsorted whole blood. Sequencing was performed on peripheral blood. Every receptor here comes from a man aged 35 to 55 with primary liver carcinoma and hepatitis B virus infection.

The J gene is TRBJ1-3, the V gene TRBV5-1; no definite D call. CDR1 SGHRS and CDR2 YFSETQ come from the germline V gene. The CDR3 runs 16 residues. V was pared by 0 bases and J by 0 bases, with 10 bases between. Here the CDR3 reads CASSLDGGPSGNTIYF. In nucleotides, the CDR3 is TGCGCCAGCAGCTTGGATGGAGGGCCCTCTGGAAACACCATATATTTT. The whole variable domain, remainder taken from reference TRBV5-1 and TRBJ1-3, is KAGVTQTPRYLIKTRGQQVTLSCSPISGHRSVSWYQQTPGQGLQFLFEYFSETQRNKGNFPGRFSGRQFSNSRSEMNVSTLELGDSALYLCASSLDGGPSGNTIYFGEGSWLTVV.

This clonotype was counted only a few times. The V and J genes are TRBV28 and TRBJ2-6; tentative D call: TRBD1 (5 bases). Germline V gene sequence: CDR1 MDHEN, CDR2 SYDVKM. V was trimmed by 4 bases and J by 1 base, leaving 8 bases between them. This CDR3 comprises 15 residues. The CDR3 bases are TGTGCCAGCAGTTGGTACAGGTCTGGGGCCAACGTCCTGACTTTC. It encodes CASSWYRSGANVLTF.

This clonotype occurred a few times. A much larger clone sits a single nucleotide away, making a read error possible. The CDR3, as DNA: TGCAGCGCTGAGGGGCCAGCGAACAATGAGCAGTTCTTC. This encodes CSAEGPANNEQFF. The chain joins TRBV29-1 to TRBJ2-1; D tentatively reads TRBD1 or TRBD2 (5 bases each). Deletions cut 7 bases from V and 5 bases from J, with 15 bases between. Germline-derived CDR1 and CDR2 are SQVTM and ANQGSEA. The CDR3 contains 13 residues.

This clonotype occurred many times. The chain uses TRBV11-2 and TRBJ2-3; D may match TRBD1 or TRBD2 (6 bases each). The germline CDR1 and CDR2 sequences are SGHAT and FQNNGV. CDR3 length equals 14 residues. V was cut by 6 bases and J by 0 bases, with 10 bases left in between. The CDR3 DNA is TGTGCCAGCAGGTGGGGGGCTAGCACAGATACGCAGTATTTT. Protein product: CASRWGASTDTQYF. The whole variable domain, filled in from reference TRBV11-2 and TRBJ2-3, reads EAGVAQSPRYKIIEKRQSVAFWCNPISGHATLYWYQQILGQGPKLLIQFQNNGVVDDSQLPKDRFSAERLKGVDSTLKIQPAKLEDSAVYLCASRWGASTDTQYFGPGTRLTVL.

This clonotype occurred a few times. This sequence may be a read error, since a much larger clone differs from it by one base. This chain connects TRBV10-3 to TRBJ1-2; unclear D gene. V dropped 8 bases and J dropped 8 bases, with 24 bases sitting between them. The CDR3 contains 15 residues. In germline, CDR1 is ENHRY, CDR2 SYGVKD. This CDR3 is CAIDPNTDGALGYTF. In nucleotides, the CDR3 is TGTGCCATCGACCCAAATACGGACGGCGCCCTGGGCTACACCTTC.

Remarks on this clonotype: Possible read error: a much larger clone is one base away. This sequence joins TRBV6-5 and TRBJ1-2; 8 bases fit TRBD1. V gave up 10 bases and J gave up 7 bases; unmatched junction bases: 14. The CDR3 sequence is 14 residues long. CDR1 is MNHEY, CDR2 SVGAGI, per germline. The CDR3 spells CATTRDRGYGGYTF. The CDR3, as DNA: TGTGCCACCACCCGAGACAGGGGTTATGGTGGCTACACCTTC.

This clonotype has more than one count but fewer than ten. The rearrangement joins TRBV6-2 or TRBV6-3 to TRBJ1-2; TRBD1 aligns across 8 bases. Germline CDR1 reads MNHEY; CDR2 reads SVGEGT. With 6 bases clipped from V and 2 bases from J, the junction kept 8 bases outside the gene matches. The CDR3 consists of 15 residues. DNA of the CDR3: TGTGCCAGCAGAAACCTCGGGACAGGAAACTATGGCTACACCTTC. This sequence encodes CASRNLGTGNYGYTF.

This clonotype was observed many times. This rearrangement joins TRBV10-3 to TRBJ2-3; 10 nucleotides align to TRBD1. The CDR3 loop spans 14 amino acids. CDR1 is ENHRY and CDR2 is SYGVKD in the germline V gene. J gave up 3 bases and V 6 bases, and 3 bases lay outside the gene matches. CDR3 DNA sequence: TGTGCCATCAGGAGACAGGGGGCTACAGATACGCAGTATTTT. Protein product: CAIRRQGATDTQYF.

About this clonotype: Given a much more abundant clone one base away, this may be a read error. The chain links TRBV6-2 or TRBV6-3 to TRBJ2-1, with D tentatively TRBD2 (5 bases). Germline V gives CDR1 MNHEY, CDR2 SVGEGT. The CDR3 extends over 17 amino acids. CDR3 coding DNA: TGTGCCAGCAGTTACCCCGCAGTAGCGCCGCCCCAGAATGAGCATTTCTTC. Residues: CASSYPAVAPPQNEHFF.

Details on this clonotype: As the CDR3 is not closed by the conserved phenylalanine or tryptophan, this likely results from a read error. The chain couples TRBV11-2 to TRBJ1-6; no firm D call. CDR1 is SGHAT and CDR2 is FQNNGV in the germline V gene. This CDR3 has 13 residues. The V gene lost 6 bases and the J gene lost 7 bases, with 10 bases spanning the gap. This chain's CDR3 is CASSPNVNSPLHL. CDR3 bases: TGTGCCAGCAGTCCGAACGTGAATTCACCCCTCCACCTT.

About this clonotype itself: A much bigger clone sits one base away, suggesting this may be a read error. The V gene is TRBV11-2, the J gene TRBJ1-5, with TRBD1 identical over 8 bases. CDR3 length equals 15 residues. The V gene's germline CDR1 is SGHAT and CDR2 FQNNGV. CDR3 nucleotide sequence: TGTGTCAGCAGCTTAGCAGGGGGCGGCAATCAGCCCCAGCATTTT. This translates into CVSSLAGGGNQPQHF.

Comment on this clonotype: Its ends do not fully match the called genes, so a read error is possible. The chain employs TRBV29-1 and TRBJ1-4; D may be TRBD1 (5 bases). The CDR3 has 13 amino acids. Germline CDR1 reads SQVTM; CDR2 reads ANQGSEA. In DNA, the CDR3 is TGCAGCGTTTCAACCTTGAGGGGTGAAAAACTGTATTTT. The encoded protein is CSVSTLRGEKLYF.

With regard to this clonotype: An end of the junction differs from the germline gene, which may be a read error. V is TRBV11-1 and J is TRBJ2-5, with a weak D call TRBD2 (6 bases). The CDR3 extends over 12 amino acids. Germline loops: CDR1 SGHAT, CDR2 FQDESV (reference sequence). The CDR3 loop reads CVSRLGGKAQYF. The CDR3 region has the DNA TGTGTCAGCAGATTAGGAGGGAAGGCCCAGTACTTC.

This clonotype was seen a handful of times. The J gene is TRBJ2-7, the V gene TRBV2, with 10 nucleotides matching TRBD2. Germline V lookup: CDR1 SNHLY, CDR2 FYNNEI. The CDR3 sequence is 14 residues long. J gave up 5 bases and V 8 bases, and 9 bases lay outside the gene matches. The CDR3 nucleotides are TGTGCCAGCCTCCCTAGCGGGAGATCCCACGAGCAGTACTTC. Encoded protein: CASLPSGRSHEQYF.

This clonotype was recorded at least ten times. This chain uses TRBV5-5 with TRBJ1-1, with a possible D match to TRBD1 (5 bases). Trimming took off 0 bases at V and 4 bases at J, with 13 bases between the two ends. This CDR3 is built from 15 residues. Germline CDR1 and CDR2: SGHKS and YYEKEE (reference sequence). The CDR3 bases are TGTGCCAGCAGCTTGGTGCGGGGAAGGGGCACTGAAGCTTTCTTT. Protein: CASSLVRGRGTEAFF.

In regard to this clonotype: A much more abundant neighbour one base away suggests this may be a read error. This chain uses TRBV11-2 with TRBJ1-1; weak D call: TRBD1 (5 bases). CDR1 is SGHAT and CDR2 is FQNNGV in the germline V gene. This CDR3 is 14 amino acids long. Here the CDR3 DNA reads TGTGCCAGCAGCTTATATACAGGCCGCACTGAAGGTTTCTTT. Amino acids: CASSLYTGRTEGFF.

In the case of this clonotype: A much larger clone is a single base away; this may be a read error. The rearrangement links TRBV4-3 to TRBJ2-7, with D tentatively TRBD2 (5 bases). The CDR3 covers 15 residues. Per the germline V gene, CDR1 is LGHNA and CDR2 is YSLEER. CDR3 amino acids: CASRQVRGLGDEQYF. The DNA for the CDR3 is TGCGCCAGCAGACAAGTGCGAGGTCTCGGGGACGAGCAGTACTTC.

As to this clonotype: A much larger clone lies one base from this, so it may be a read error. The chain employs TRBV5-1 and TRBJ2-1; 13 bases are a match to TRBD2. The length of the CDR3 is 14 residues. Germline V gene lookup returns CDR1 SGHRS and CDR2 YFSETQ. The CDR3 DNA reads as TGCGCCAACAGCGCAACGGGACTAGCGGGGGAGCAGTTCTTC. Its translation: CANSATGLAGEQFF.

This clonotype was found many times. The rearrangement joins TRBV6-2 or TRBV6-3 to TRBJ1-5; D remains unclear. The CDR3 extends over 16 amino acids. Germline V gene lookup returns CDR1 MNHEY and CDR2 SVGEGT. V shed 2 bases and J shed 0 bases, with 11 bases lying between them. The chain's CDR3 is CASSYKGAYSNQPQHF. The DNA for the CDR3 is TGTGCCAGCAGTTACAAGGGAGCTTATAGCAATCAGCCCCAGCATTTT.

This clonotype was counted a few times. The DNA for the CDR3 is TGTGCCAGCAGCTTTGGACAGGTCACCGGGGAGCTGTTTTTT. Protein sequence: CASSFGQVTGELFF. The chain employs TRBV7-9 and TRBJ2-2, with 7 bases identical to TRBD1. Per germline, CDR1 SEHNR and CDR2 FQNEAQ (reference sequence). The CDR3 consists of 14 residues. Trimming took 3 bases from V and 4 from J; bases not matched to a gene: 2.

The gene calls are TRBV7-9 and TRBJ1-5; 7 bases align to TRBD1. CDR3 size: 13 residues. Per the germline V gene, CDR1 is SEHNR and CDR2 is FQNEAQ (reference sequence). The J segment lost 7 bases and the V segment lost 8 bases, leaving 8 bases of the junction unmatched. In nucleotides, the CDR3 is TGTGCCAGCGAGACAGGGTCGGGACAGCCCCAGCATTTT. The encoded protein is CASETGSGQPQHF.

Turning to this clonotype: A read error may produce the germline difference seen at one junction end. This chain connects TRBV6-5 to TRBJ2-1, with 13 bases lining up with TRBD2. Per germline, CDR1 MNHEY and CDR2 SVGAGI. The CDR3 is 17 residues long. CDR3 coding DNA: TGTGCCAGCAGGGGGACTAGCGGGAATTGGGTCTACAATGTGCAGTTCTTC. It translates to CASRGTSGNWVYNVQFF.

This clonotype was seen a handful of times. It may be a read error: a sequence one base away is much more abundant. The chain couples TRBV4-2 to TRBJ2-7; 11 bases line up with TRBD2. In germline, CDR1 is LGHNA, CDR2 YNFKEQ. There are 16 residues in the CDR3. The CDR3 protein is CAGSQEGTSGAYEQYF. The CDR3 DNA reads TGTGCCGGCAGCCAAGAGGGGACTAGCGGAGCCTACGAGCAGTACTTC.

With regard to this clonotype: This CDR3 fails to terminate in the conserved phenylalanine or tryptophan, so it likely reflects a read error. As DNA, the CDR3 is TGTGCCAGCAGTGACACCCTAACCCAGCATATT. Its protein product is CASSDTLTQHI. The chain carries TRBV6-1 and TRBJ1-5; no clear D gene. V was clipped by 3 bases and J by 11 bases, with 8 bases between them. CDR3 length: 11 residues. Germline CDR1 is MNHNS and CDR2 is SASEGT.

In this sample, this clonotype turned up once. A clone one base away is much larger, so this may be a read error. V usage is TRBV6-5 and J usage is TRBJ1-3; 7 bases agree with TRBD1. CDR3 length: 17 amino acids. CDR1 and CDR2 from the germline V gene are MNHEY and SVGAGI. The ends lost 6 bases at V and 7 bases at J; junction bases unmatched: 18. This chain's CDR3 is CASRTSRQGGRRNTIYF. CDR3 coding DNA: TGTGCCAGCAGGACATCTAGACAGGGAGGAAGAAGGAACACCATATATTTT.

A word on this clonotype: A read error may be the cause here, since a much bigger clone is one base away. The CDR3 nucleotides read TGCGCCAGCAGCCAAGATCGGACGTCTTGGAATACGCATTATTTT. It translates to CASSQDRTSWNTHYF. J is TRBJ2-3 and V is TRBV4-3; no reliable D call. The germline gives CDR1 LGHNA, CDR2 YSLEER. CDR3 length: 15 amino acids.

This clonotype has ten or more counts. The chain combines TRBV4-1 with TRBJ1-1; 7 bases are shared with TRBD1. V was clipped by 3 bases and J by 11 bases; unmatched bases: 6. The length of the CDR3 is 12 residues. CDR1 MGHRA and CDR2 YSYEKL come from the germline V gene. The CDR3 sequence: CASSQMTGRAFF. As DNA, the CDR3 is TGCGCCAGCAGCCAGATGACAGGGAGGGCTTTCTTT.

Concerning this clonotype itself: Given a much more abundant clone one base away, this may be a read error. The CDR3 here is CANSHAQGATDTQYF. CDR3 nucleotide sequence: TGTGCCAACAGCCATGCACAGGGAGCCACAGATACGCAGTATTTT. The V call is TRBV4-2, the J call TRBJ2-3; TRBD1 is a possible D gene (6 bases). The CDR3 length is 15 residues. CDR1 is LGHNA and CDR2 is YNFKEQ in the germline V gene.